These 6 T cell receptor beta chains were sequenced from one sample in a study of regulatory T cells in long-lasting Graves disease. Time point: newly diagnosed GD, antithyroid drugs for less than 3 months. Extracted PBMC RNA gave rise to the TCR library. Arm-PCR of CDR3 regions with iRepertoire HTBI primers generated TCR beta libraries. TCRdb reprocessed the multiplex PCR reads via MiXCR and lists one record per CDR3 protein. The sample has over 400,000 distinct CDR3 sequences; roughly 15% are singletons. The same data also contributed to another study, on T cells in Graves' hyperthyroidism and ophthalmopathy.

The sequences come from peripheral blood mononuclear cells (PBMCs), collected at new diagnosis, from a patient treated with antithyroid drugs. These receptors all stem from a woman between 45 and 65 years old with Graves disease.

This clonotype was found many times. The V call is TRBV10-3, the J call TRBJ2-7; 15 bases map to TRBD2. CDR1 is ENHRY, CDR2 SYGVKD, per germline. CDR3 length: 21 amino acids. V lost 0 bases to trimming and J lost 2 bases; unmatched junction nucleotides: 14. The CDR3 sequence: CAISESLPGLAGGRIPYEQYF. The CDR3 region has the DNA TGTGCCATCAGTGAGTCCCTACCGGGACTAGCGGGAGGTCGGATACCCTACGAGCAGTACTTC.

Regarding this clonotype: A clone one base away is much larger, so this may be a read error. The rearrangement uses TRBV18 and TRBJ2-5; D gene ambiguous. CDR3 size: 14 residues. V was clipped by 6 bases and J by 4 bases, with 15 bases between them. Germline-derived CDR1 and CDR2 are KGHSH and LQKENI. CDR3 amino acids: CASSPFDSGETQYF. In DNA, the CDR3 is TGTGCCAGCTCCCCCTTTGACTCAGGAGAGACCCAGTACTTC.

This clonotype was observed a single time. V gene TRBV19 combines with J gene TRBJ2-1; 10 bases fit TRBD2. Per germline, CDR1 LNHDA and CDR2 SQIVND (reference sequence). The CDR3 covers 13 residues. Trimming cost V 10 bases and J 5 bases; bases outside gene matches: 5. CDR3 in amino acids: CAIASGSNNEQFF. The CDR3 DNA reads TGTGCCATCGCTAGCGGGAGTAACAATGAGCAGTTCTTC.

In DNA, the CDR3 is TGCGCCAGCAGTGAGGCCACAGGGGGCCAAGATACGCAGTATTTT. This encodes CASSEATGGQDTQYF. This chain links TRBV10-1 with TRBJ2-3; 9 nucleotides match TRBD1. The CDR3 totals 15 residues. Germline-derived CDR1 and CDR2 are WNHNN and SYGVQD (reference sequence). Losses at the gene ends were 2 bases for V and 5 bases for J; bases not matched to a gene: 5.

This clonotype was counted many times. The genes are TRBV27 and TRBJ1-5; unclear D gene. This CDR3 has 13 amino acids. Germline V gene data show CDR1 as MNHEY and CDR2 as SMNVEV (reference sequence). Between the trimmed V and J ends, which lost 0 bases and 7 bases, there was a span of 7 bases. The CDR3 region is CASSLSPSQPQHF. Written as DNA, the CDR3 is TGTGCCAGCAGTTTATCCCCTTCCCAGCCCCAGCATTTT.

This chain connects TRBV19 to TRBJ2-1; no firm D call. The ends were cut back, 3 bases at V and 0 bases at J, with 12 bases in the middle. Looked up from germline, CDR1 is LNHDA and CDR2 is SQIVND (reference sequence). The CDR3 extends over 16 amino acids. In DNA form, the CDR3 reads TGTGCCAGTAGTATCCACCAAACTACCTCCTACAATGAGCAGTTCTTC. It specifies CASSIHQTTSYNEQFF.